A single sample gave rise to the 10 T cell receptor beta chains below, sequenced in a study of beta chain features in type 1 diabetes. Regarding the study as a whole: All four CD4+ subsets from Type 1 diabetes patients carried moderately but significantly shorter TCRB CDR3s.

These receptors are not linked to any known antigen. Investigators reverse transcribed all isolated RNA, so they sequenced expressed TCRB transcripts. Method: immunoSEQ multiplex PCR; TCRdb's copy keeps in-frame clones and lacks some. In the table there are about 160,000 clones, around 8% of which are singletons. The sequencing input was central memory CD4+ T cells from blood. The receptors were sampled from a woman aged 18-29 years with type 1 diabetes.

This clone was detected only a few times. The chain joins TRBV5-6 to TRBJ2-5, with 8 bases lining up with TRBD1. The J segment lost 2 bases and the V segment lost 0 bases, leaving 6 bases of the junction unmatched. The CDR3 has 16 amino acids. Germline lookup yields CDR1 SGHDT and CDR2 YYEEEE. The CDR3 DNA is TGTGCCAGCAGCTTGGGGACAGGGACATTTCAAGAGACCCAGTACTTC. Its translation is CASSLGTGTFQETQYF.

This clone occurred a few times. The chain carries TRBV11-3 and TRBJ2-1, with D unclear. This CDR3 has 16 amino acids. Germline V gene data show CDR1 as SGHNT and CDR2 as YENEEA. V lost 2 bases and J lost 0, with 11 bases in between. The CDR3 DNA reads TGTGCCAGCAGCTTATCGCAGGCCAGCTCCTACAATGAGCAGTTCTTC. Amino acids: CASSLSQASSYNEQFF.

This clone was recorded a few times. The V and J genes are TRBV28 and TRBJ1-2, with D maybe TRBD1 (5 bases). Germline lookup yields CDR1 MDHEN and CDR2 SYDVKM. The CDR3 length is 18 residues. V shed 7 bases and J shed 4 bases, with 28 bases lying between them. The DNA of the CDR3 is TGTGCCAGCACCCATACCCCGACTGGGGGGTTCCTTACCTATGGCTACACCTTC. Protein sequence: CASTHTPTGGFLTYGYTF.

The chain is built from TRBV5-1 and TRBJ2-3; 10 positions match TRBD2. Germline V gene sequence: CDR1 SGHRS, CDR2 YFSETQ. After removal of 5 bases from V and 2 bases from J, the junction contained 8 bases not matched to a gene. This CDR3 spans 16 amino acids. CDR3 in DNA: TGCGCCAGCAGTTCGGGACTAGCGCAACTCACAGATACGCAGTATTTT. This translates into CASSSGLAQLTDTQYF.

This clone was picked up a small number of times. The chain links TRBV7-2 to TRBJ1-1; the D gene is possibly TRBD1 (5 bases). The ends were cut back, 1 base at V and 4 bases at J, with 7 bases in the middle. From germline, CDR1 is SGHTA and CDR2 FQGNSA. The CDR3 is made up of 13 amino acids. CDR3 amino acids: CASSLVGLTEAFF. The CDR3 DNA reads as TGTGCCAGCAGCTTAGTGGGGCTCACTGAAGCTTTCTTT.

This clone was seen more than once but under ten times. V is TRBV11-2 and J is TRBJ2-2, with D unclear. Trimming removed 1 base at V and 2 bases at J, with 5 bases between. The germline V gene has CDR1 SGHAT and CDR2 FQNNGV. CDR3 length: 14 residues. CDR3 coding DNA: TGTGCCAGCAGCTTAGGAGGCAACACCGGGGAGCTGTTTTTT. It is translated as CASSLGGNTGELFF.

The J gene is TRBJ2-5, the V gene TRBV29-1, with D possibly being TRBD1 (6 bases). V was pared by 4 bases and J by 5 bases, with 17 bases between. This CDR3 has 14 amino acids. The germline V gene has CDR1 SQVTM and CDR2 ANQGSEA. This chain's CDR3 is CSVVHQGIGETQYF. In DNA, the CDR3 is TGCAGCGTTGTACACCAGGGGATTGGGGAGACCCAGTACTTC. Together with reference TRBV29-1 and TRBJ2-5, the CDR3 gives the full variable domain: SAVISQKPSRDICQRGTSLTIQCQVDSQVTMMFWYRQQPGQSLTLIATANQGSEATYESGFVIDKFPISRPNLTFSTLTVSNMSPEDSSIYLCSVVHQGIGETQYFGPGTRLLVL.

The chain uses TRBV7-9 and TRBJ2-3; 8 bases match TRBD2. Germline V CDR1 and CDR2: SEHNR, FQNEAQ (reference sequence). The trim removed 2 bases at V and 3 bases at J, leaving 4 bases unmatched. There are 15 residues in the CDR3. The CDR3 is CASSLSGGVTDTQYF. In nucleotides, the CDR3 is TGTGCCAGCAGCTTAAGCGGGGGCGTAACAGATACGCAGTATTTT. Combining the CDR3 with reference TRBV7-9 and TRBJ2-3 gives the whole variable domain DTGVSQNPRHKITKRGQNVTFRCDPISEHNRLYWYRQTLGQGPEFLTYFQNEAQLEKSRLLSDRFSAERPKGSFSTLEIQRTEQGDSAMYLCASSLSGGVTDTQYFGPGTRLTVL.

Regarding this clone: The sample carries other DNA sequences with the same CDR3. CDR3 sequence (DNA): TGTGCCAGCAAGGGAGGGGACGAGCAGTACTTC. Translated, it gives CASKGGDEQYF. The V and J genes are TRBV28 and TRBJ2-7, with TRBD2 matching 7 bases. The trim removed 7 bases at V and 5 bases at J, leaving 2 bases unmatched. The CDR3 has 11 amino acids. Germline CDR1 and CDR2: MDHEN and SYDVKM.

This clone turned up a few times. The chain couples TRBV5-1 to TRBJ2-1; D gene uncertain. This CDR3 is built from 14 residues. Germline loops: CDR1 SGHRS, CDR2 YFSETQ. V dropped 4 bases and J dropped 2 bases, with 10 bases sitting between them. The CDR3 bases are TGCGCCAGCAGCGTTACAGCTCCCTACAATGAGCAGTTCTTC. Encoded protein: CASSVTAPYNEQFF.